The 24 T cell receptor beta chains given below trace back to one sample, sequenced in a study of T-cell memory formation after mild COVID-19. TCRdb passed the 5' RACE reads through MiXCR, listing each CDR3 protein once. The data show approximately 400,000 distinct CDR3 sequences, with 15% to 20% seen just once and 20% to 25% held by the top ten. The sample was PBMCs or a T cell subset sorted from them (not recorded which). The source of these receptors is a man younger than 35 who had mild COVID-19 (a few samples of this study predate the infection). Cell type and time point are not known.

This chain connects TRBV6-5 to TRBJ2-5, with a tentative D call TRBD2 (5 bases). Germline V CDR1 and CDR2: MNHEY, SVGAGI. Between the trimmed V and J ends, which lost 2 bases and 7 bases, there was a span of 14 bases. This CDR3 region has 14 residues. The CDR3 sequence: CASSYAAGVGTQYF. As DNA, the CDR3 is TGTGCCAGCAGTTACGCGGCGGGCGTTGGGACCCAGTACTTC.

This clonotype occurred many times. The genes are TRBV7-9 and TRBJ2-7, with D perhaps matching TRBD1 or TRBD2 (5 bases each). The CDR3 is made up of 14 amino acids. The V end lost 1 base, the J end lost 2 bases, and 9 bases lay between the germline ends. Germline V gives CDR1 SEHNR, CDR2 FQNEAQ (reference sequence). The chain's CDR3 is CASSLGGGPYEQYV. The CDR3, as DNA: TGTGCCAGCAGCTTAGGTGGGGGACCCTACGAGCAGTACGTC.

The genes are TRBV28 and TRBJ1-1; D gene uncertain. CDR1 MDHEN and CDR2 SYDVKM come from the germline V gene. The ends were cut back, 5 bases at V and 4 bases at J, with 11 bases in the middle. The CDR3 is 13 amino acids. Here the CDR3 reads CASSPFWGTEAFF. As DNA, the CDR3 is TGTGCCAGCAGTCCGTTTTGGGGCACTGAAGCTTTCTTT. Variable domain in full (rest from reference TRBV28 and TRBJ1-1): DVKVTQSSRYLVKRTGEKVFLECVQDMDHENMFWYRQDPGLGLRLIYFSYDVKMKEKGDIPEGYSVSREKKERFSLILESASTNQTSMYLCASSPFWGTEAFFGQGTRLTVV.

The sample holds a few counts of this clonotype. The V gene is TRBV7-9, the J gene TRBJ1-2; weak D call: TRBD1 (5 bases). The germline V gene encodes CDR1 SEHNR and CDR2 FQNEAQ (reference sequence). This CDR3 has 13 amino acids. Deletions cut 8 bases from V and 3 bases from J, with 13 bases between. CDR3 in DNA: TGTGCCAGCCAACAGGAACTTGACTATGGCTACACCTTC. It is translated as CASQQELDYGYTF.

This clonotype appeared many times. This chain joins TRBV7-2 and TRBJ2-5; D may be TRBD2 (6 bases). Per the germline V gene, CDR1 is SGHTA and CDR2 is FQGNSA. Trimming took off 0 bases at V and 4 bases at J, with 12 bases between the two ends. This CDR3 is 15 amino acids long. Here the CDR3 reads CASSLAARGGETQYF. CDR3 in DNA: TGTGCCAGCAGCTTAGCAGCGCGGGGAGGAGAGACCCAGTACTTC. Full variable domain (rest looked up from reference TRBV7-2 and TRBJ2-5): GAGVSQSPSNKVTEKGKDVELRCDPISGHTALYWYRQSLGQGLEFLIYFQGNSAPDKSGLPSDRFSAERTGGSVSTLTIQRTQQEDSAVYLCASSLAARGGETQYFGPGTRLLVL.

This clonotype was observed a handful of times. The CDR3 loop reads CASSSPRETGAGRDEKLFF. Written as DNA, the CDR3 is TGTGCCAGCAGCTCTCCTCGGGAGACAGGGGCGGGGAGGGATGAAAAACTGTTTTTT. The V and J genes are TRBV11-3 and TRBJ1-4; 8 bases match TRBD1. Losses at the gene ends were 4 bases for V and 6 bases for J; bases not matched to a gene: 19. Germline V gene data show CDR1 as SGHNT and CDR2 as YENEEA. The CDR3 has 19 residues.

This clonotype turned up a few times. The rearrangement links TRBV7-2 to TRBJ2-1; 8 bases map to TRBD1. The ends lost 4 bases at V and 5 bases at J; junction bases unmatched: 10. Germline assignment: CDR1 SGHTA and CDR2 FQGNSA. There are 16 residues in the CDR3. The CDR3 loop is CASSSSRGRNDNEQFF. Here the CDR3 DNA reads TGTGCCAGCAGCTCAAGCAGGGGGCGCAACGACAATGAGCAGTTCTTC.

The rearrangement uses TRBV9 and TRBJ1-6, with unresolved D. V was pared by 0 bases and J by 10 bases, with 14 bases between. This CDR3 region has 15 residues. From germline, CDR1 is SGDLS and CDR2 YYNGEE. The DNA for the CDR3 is TGTGCCAGCAGCGTAGACACATACGAACCCTCACCCCTCCACTTT. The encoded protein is CASSVDTYEPSPLHF.

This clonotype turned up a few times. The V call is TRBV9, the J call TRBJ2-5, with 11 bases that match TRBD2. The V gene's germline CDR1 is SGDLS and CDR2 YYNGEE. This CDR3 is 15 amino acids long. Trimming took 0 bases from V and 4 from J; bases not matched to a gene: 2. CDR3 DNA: TGTGCCAGCAGCGTAGGACTAGCGGGGAGAGAGACCCAGTACTTC. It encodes CASSVGLAGRETQYF.

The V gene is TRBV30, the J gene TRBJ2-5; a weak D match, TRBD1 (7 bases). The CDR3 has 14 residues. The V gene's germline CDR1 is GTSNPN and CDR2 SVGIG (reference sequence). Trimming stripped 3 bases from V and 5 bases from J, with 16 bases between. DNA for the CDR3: TGTGCCTGGAGCGGTGGAGGGGGCGGGGAGACCCAGTACTTC. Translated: CAWSGGGGGETQYF.

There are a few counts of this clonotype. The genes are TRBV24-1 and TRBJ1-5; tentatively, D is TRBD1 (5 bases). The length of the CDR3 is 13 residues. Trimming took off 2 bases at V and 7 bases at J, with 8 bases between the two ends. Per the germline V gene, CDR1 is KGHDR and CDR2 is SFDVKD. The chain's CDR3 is CATSDWGGQPQHF. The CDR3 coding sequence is TGTGCCACCAGTGATTGGGGGGGGCAGCCCCAGCATTTT.

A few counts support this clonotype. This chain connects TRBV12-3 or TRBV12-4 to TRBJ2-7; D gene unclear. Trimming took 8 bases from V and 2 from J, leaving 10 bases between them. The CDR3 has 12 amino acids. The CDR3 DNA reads TGTGCCAGCGCCGAATCGCCCTACGAGCAGTACTTC. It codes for CASAESPYEQYF.

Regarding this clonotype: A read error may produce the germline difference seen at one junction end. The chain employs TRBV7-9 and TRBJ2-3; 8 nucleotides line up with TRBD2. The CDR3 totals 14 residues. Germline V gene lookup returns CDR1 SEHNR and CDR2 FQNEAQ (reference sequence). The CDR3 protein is CDSSARGVSDTQYF. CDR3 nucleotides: TGTGACAGCAGTGCGCGGGGGGTGTCAGATACGCAGTATTTT.

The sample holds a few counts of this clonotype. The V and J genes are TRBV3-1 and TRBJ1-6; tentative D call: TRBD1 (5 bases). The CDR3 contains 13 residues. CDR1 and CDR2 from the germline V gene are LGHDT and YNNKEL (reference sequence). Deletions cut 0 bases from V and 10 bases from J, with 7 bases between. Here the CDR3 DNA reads TGTGCCAGCAGCCAAGATTGGGGGTCACCCCTCCACTTT. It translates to CASSQDWGSPLHF.

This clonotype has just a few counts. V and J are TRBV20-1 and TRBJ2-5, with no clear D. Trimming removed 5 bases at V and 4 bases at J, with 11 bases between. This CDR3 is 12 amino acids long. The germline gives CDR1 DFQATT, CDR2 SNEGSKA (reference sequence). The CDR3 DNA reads TGCAGTGCTCGGCTAGTTGGAGAGACCCAGTACTTC. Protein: CSARLVGETQYF.

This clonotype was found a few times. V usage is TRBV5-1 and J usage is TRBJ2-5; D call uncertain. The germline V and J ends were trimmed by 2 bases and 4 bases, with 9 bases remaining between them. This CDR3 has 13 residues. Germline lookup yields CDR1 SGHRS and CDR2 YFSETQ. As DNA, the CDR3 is TGCGCCAGCAGCTTAGATTCGGGAGAGACCCAGTACTTC. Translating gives CASSLDSGETQYF.

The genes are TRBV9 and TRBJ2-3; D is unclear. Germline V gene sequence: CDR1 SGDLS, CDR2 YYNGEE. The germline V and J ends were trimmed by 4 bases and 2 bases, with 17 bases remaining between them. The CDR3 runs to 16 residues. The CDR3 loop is CASSPYGLTSTDTQYF. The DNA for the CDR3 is TGTGCCAGCAGCCCTTATGGCCTGACTTCCACAGATACGCAGTATTTT. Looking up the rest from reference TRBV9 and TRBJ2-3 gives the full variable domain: DSGVTQTPKHLITATGQRVTLRCSPRSGDLSVYWYQQSLDQGLQFLIQYYNGEERAKGNILERFSAQQFPDLHSELNLSSLELGDSALYFCASSPYGLTSTDTQYFGPGTRLTVL.

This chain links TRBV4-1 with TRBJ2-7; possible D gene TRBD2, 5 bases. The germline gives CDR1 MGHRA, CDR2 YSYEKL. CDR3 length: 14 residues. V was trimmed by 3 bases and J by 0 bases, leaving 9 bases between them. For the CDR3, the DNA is TGCGCCAGCAGCCAGTCGGGATACTCCTACGAGCAGTACTTC. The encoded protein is CASSQSGYSYEQYF.

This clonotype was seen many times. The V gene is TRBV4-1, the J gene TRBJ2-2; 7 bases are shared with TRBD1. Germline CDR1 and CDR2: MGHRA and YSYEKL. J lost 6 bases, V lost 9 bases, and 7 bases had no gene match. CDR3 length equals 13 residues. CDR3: CASGTVYPGELFF. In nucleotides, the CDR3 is TGCGCCAGTGGGACAGTTTACCCCGGGGAGCTGTTTTTT.

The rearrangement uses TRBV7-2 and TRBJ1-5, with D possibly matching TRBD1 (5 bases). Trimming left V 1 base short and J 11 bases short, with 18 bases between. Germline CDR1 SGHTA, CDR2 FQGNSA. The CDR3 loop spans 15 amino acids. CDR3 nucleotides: TGTGCCAGCAGCTTAGTTCTGGGCCAGGGCTGGTCCCAGCATTTT. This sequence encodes CASSLVLGQGWSQHF.

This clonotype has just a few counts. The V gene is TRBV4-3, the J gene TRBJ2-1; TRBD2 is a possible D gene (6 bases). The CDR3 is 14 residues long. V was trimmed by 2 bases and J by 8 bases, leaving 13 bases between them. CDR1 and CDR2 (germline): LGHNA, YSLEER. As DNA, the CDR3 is TGCGCCAGCAGCCAACGAACTAGCTCTTATGAGCAGTTCTTC. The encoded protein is CASSQRTSSYEQFF.

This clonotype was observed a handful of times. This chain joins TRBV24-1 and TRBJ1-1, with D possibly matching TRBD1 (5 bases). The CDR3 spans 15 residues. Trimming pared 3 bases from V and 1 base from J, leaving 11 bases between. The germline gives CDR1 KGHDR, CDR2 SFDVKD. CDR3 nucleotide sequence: TGTGCCACCAGTGATGACCGTACAGGGAACACTGAAGCTTTCTTT. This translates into CATSDDRTGNTEAFF.

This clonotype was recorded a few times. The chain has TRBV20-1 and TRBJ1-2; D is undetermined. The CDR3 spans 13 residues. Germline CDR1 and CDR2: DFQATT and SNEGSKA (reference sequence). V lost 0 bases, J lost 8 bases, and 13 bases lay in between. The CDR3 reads CSARDLLNWGYTF. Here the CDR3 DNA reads TGCAGTGCTAGAGACCTACTTAACTGGGGCTACACCTTC.

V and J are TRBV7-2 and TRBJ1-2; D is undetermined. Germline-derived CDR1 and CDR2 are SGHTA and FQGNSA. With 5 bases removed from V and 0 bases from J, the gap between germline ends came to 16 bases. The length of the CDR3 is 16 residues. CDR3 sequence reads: CASSRRTLLANYGYTF. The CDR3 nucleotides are TGTGCCAGCAGCCGACGGACTTTACTAGCTAACTATGGCTACACCTTC.